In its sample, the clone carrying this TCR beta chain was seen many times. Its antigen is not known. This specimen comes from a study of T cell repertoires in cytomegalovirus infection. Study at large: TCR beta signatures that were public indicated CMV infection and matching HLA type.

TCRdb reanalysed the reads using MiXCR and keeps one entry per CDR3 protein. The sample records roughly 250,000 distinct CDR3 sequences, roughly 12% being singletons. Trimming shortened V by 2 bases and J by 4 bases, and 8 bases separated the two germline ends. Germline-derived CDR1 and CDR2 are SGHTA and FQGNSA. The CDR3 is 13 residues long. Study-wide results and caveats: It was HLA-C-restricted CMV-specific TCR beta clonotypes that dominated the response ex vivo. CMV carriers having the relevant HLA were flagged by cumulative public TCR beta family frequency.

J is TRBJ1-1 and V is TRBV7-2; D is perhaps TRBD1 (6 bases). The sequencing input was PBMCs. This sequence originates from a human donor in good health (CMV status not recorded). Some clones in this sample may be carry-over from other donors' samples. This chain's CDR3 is CASSLQGITEAFF. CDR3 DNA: TGTGCCAGCAGCTTACAGGGGATCACTGAAGCTTTCTTT.